The rows below give T cell receptor beta chains drawn from one sample of a study of molecular identifiers for immune sequencing clone quantification. TCRdb independently ran MiXCR on the PCR reads; one entry per CDR3 protein. The table lists roughly 320,000 distinct CDR3 sequences, over 20% of them singletons. Sample: naive CD8+ T cells from blood, with Jurkat cell RNA spiked in. The receptors were sampled from a human donor in good health. Some libraries in this study had Jurkat cell RNA spiked in. Both conserved end residues are part of each CDR3. The order of the fields is V gene, J gene, D gene, clone size, CDR3 DNA, CDR3 protein. The D gene is left open where the match is weak. A row's size may be missing; if present it is once, few, many or a size class.

v_call: TRBV7-4
j_call: TRBJ1-5
d_call: -
clone_size: -
cdr3_nt: TGTGCCAGCAGTTTTTCGGGGCAGGCTCCGCTTTTT
cdr3_aa: CASSFSGQAPLF

v_call: TRBV5-1
j_call: TRBJ2-3
d_call: TRBD2
clone_size: -
cdr3_nt: TGCGCCAGCAGCTGGGTAGCGGGGGGGCTCCCTGGGACGCAGTATTTT
cdr3_aa: CASSWVAGGLPGTQYF

v_call: TRBV27
j_call: TRBJ2-7
d_call: -
clone_size: many
cdr3_nt: TGTGCCAGCAGGACTGGGTGGGGCGAGCAGTACTTC
cdr3_aa: CASRTGWGEQYF

v_call: TRBV24-1
j_call: TRBJ2-3
d_call: -
clone_size: many
cdr3_nt: TGTGCCACCAGTGATTTTCCCAGCACAGATACGCAGTATTTT
cdr3_aa: CATSDFPSTDTQYF

v_call: TRBV25-1
j_call: TRBJ1-1
d_call: -
clone_size: many
cdr3_nt: TGTGCCAGCAGCGCCCCAACGAACACTGAAGCTTTCTTT
cdr3_aa: CASSAPTNTEAFF

v_call: TRBV5-6
j_call: TRBJ2-7
d_call: TRBD2
clone_size: few
cdr3_nt: TGTGCCAGCAGCTTTATGACTAGCGGATCGTATGGGGAGCAGTACTTC
cdr3_aa: CASSFMTSGSYGEQYF

v_call: TRBV29-1
j_call: TRBJ2-5
d_call: -
clone_size: many
cdr3_nt: TGCAGCGTTGATGCCGGGGTTTACCAAGAGACCCAGTACTTC
cdr3_aa: CSVDAGVYQETQYF

v_call: TRBV12-3/TRBV12-4
j_call: TRBJ1-4
d_call: -
clone_size: many
cdr3_nt: TGTGCCAGCAGTCTGGTGTTCCGAGAAAAACTGTTTTTT
cdr3_aa: CASSLVFREKLFF

v_call: TRBV7-2
j_call: TRBJ2-5
d_call: TRBD2
clone_size: many
cdr3_nt: TGTGCCAGCAGCTCGCCGGGACTAGCAGACGAGACCCAGTACTTC
cdr3_aa: CASSSPGLADETQYF

v_call: TRBV13
j_call: TRBJ2-3
d_call: TRBD2
clone_size: many
cdr3_nt: TGTGCCAGCAGACGTAGCGGGATCGCAGATACGCAGTATTTT
cdr3_aa: CASRRSGIADTQYF

v_call: TRBV12-3/TRBV12-4
j_call: TRBJ1-1
d_call: -
clone_size: many
cdr3_nt: TGTGCCAGCACCGCTCGAGGCGCCGGATCTTACACTGAAGCTTTCTTT
cdr3_aa: CASTARGAGSYTEAFF

v_call: TRBV12-3/TRBV12-4
j_call: TRBJ2-7
d_call: -
clone_size: many
cdr3_nt: TGTGCCAGCAGTTTAACGGGGGCCAACGAGCAGTACTTC
cdr3_aa: CASSLTGANEQYF

v_call: TRBV10-3
j_call: TRBJ2-5
d_call: -
clone_size: many
cdr3_nt: TGTGCCATCAGTGATTGGGAGGAACAAGAGACCCAGTACTTC
cdr3_aa: CAISDWEEQETQYF

v_call: TRBV7-2
j_call: TRBJ2-7
d_call: TRBD1
clone_size: few
cdr3_nt: TGTGCCAGCAGCTCCCAAGGGACAGGGACCCACGAGCAGTACTTC
cdr3_aa: CASSSQGTGTHEQYF

v_call: TRBV24-1
j_call: TRBJ2-3
d_call: -
clone_size: many
cdr3_nt: TGTGCCACCAGGGACACAGATACGCAGTATTTT
cdr3_aa: CATRDTDTQYF

v_call: TRBV4-1
j_call: TRBJ2-2
d_call: -
clone_size: few
cdr3_nt: TGCGCCAGCGGTCGACTCGGGGACTCCGACACCGGGGAGCTGTTTTTT
cdr3_aa: CASGRLGDSDTGELFF

v_call: TRBV10-3
j_call: TRBJ2-7
d_call: -
clone_size: many
cdr3_nt: TGTGCCATCAACAGGGATGGGTACGAGCAGTACTTC
cdr3_aa: CAINRDGYEQYF

v_call: TRBV6-5
j_call: TRBJ1-2
d_call: -
clone_size: many
cdr3_nt: TGTGCCAGCAGTTACCCGCAGGGCTATGGCTACACCTTC
cdr3_aa: CASSYPQGYGYTF

v_call: TRBV5-1
j_call: TRBJ1-1
d_call: -
clone_size: many
cdr3_nt: TGCGCCAGCAGCTCGCCGACGGGGATGAACACTGAAGCTTTCTTT
cdr3_aa: CASSSPTGMNTEAFF

v_call: TRBV27
j_call: TRBJ2-5
d_call: TRBD1
clone_size: many
cdr3_nt: TGTGCCAGCAGTAAAACCGGGACAGCCCTCCAAGAGACCCAGTACTTC
cdr3_aa: CASSKTGTALQETQYF

v_call: TRBV7-9
j_call: TRBJ2-2
d_call: -
clone_size: few
cdr3_nt: TGTGCCAGCAGCCTGTACCAGGGCCAGGGTGCCGGGGAGCTGTTTTTT
cdr3_aa: CASSLYQGQGAGELFF

v_call: TRBV7-2
j_call: TRBJ1-1
d_call: -
clone_size: many
cdr3_nt: TGTGCCAGCAGCTTAGCGAGGAATCCGAACACTGAAGCTTTCTTT
cdr3_aa: CASSLARNPNTEAFF

v_call: TRBV4-3
j_call: TRBJ2-7
d_call: -
clone_size: -
cdr3_nt: TGCGCCAGCAGCCGGTCCCGGACAGACTACGAGCAGTACTTC
cdr3_aa: CASSRSRTDYEQYF

v_call: TRBV2
j_call: TRBJ2-2
d_call: TRBD2
clone_size: -
cdr3_nt: TGTGCCAGCAGACGAACTAGCGAGAGAAACACCGGGGAGCTGTTTTTT
cdr3_aa: CASRRTSERNTGELFF

v_call: TRBV5-5
j_call: TRBJ2-6
d_call: -
clone_size: many
cdr3_nt: TGTGCCAGCAGCCTGACGGGGCCAGGGTATGGGGCCAACGTCCTGACTTTC
cdr3_aa: CASSLTGPGYGANVLTF

v_call: TRBV7-9
j_call: TRBJ2-5
d_call: TRBD1
clone_size: many
cdr3_nt: TGTGCCAGCAGCCTGAACCGGGACAGACACGAGACCCAGTACTTC
cdr3_aa: CASSLNRDRHETQYF

v_call: TRBV14
j_call: TRBJ2-3
d_call: -
clone_size: many
cdr3_nt: TGTGCCAGCAGCCAAGGGGGGACTAGCACAGATACGCAGTATTTT
cdr3_aa: CASSQGGTSTDTQYF

v_call: TRBV4-1
j_call: TRBJ2-1
d_call: -
clone_size: many
cdr3_nt: TGCGCCAGCAGCCAAGAACGCCAGGGGATATACAATGAGCAGTTCTTC
cdr3_aa: CASSQERQGIYNEQFF

v_call: TRBV28
j_call: TRBJ2-7
d_call: TRBD2
clone_size: many
cdr3_nt: TGTGCCAGCAGTCCCCATAGCGGGAGAATTGCCTACGAGCAGTACTTC
cdr3_aa: CASSPHSGRIAYEQYF

v_call: TRBV20-1
j_call: TRBJ2-1
d_call: TRBD2
clone_size: few
cdr3_nt: TGCAGTGCGAGAGCGGGATTGGTCAATGAGCAGTTCTTC
cdr3_aa: CSARAGLVNEQFF

v_call: TRBV5-1
j_call: TRBJ2-5
d_call: -
clone_size: many
cdr3_nt: TGCGCCAGCAGCTTGGAGCTGGGGTTGGAGACCCAGTACTTC
cdr3_aa: CASSLELGLETQYF

v_call: TRBV19
j_call: TRBJ1-5
d_call: -
clone_size: many
cdr3_nt: TGTGCCAGTAGTATAGCCCTTGGCCTGGCGGGGAATCAGCCCCAGCATTTT
cdr3_aa: CASSIALGLAGNQPQHF

v_call: TRBV7-2
j_call: TRBJ2-7
d_call: -
clone_size: -
cdr3_nt: TGTGCCAGCAGCTTAGTTTTGGGGGGGGCCGGAGACTACGAGCAGTACTTC
cdr3_aa: CASSLVLGGAGDYEQYF

v_call: TRBV7-6
j_call: TRBJ2-6
d_call: TRBD1
clone_size: many
cdr3_nt: TGTGCCAGCAGCACAGGGGTTCCCAACGTCCTGACTTTC
cdr3_aa: CASSTGVPNVLTF

v_call: TRBV19
j_call: TRBJ1-3
d_call: -
clone_size: many
cdr3_nt: TGTGCCAGTAGTCCCAGAACCTCTGGAAACACCATATATTTT
cdr3_aa: CASSPRTSGNTIYF

v_call: TRBV6-5
j_call: TRBJ2-5
d_call: -
clone_size: many
cdr3_nt: TGTGCCAGCAGTTACGGGATTCCAGGTGTAGAGACCCAGTACTTC
cdr3_aa: CASSYGIPGVETQYF

v_call: TRBV4-3
j_call: TRBJ2-7
d_call: TRBD2
clone_size: -
cdr3_nt: TGCGCCAGCAGCCATGGCACTAGCGGGAACTACGAGCAGTGCTTC
cdr3_aa: CASSHGTSGNYEQCF

v_call: TRBV4-1
j_call: TRBJ2-7
d_call: -
clone_size: -
cdr3_nt: TGCGCCAGCAGCCTGGGACCGGCTGGGTACGAGCAGTACTTC
cdr3_aa: CASSLGPAGYEQYF

v_call: TRBV27
j_call: TRBJ1-6
d_call: -
clone_size: -
cdr3_nt: TGTGCCAGCAGTCAAGAACGGACAGCCTATAATTCACCCCTCCACTTT
cdr3_aa: CASSQERTAYNSPLHF

v_call: TRBV20-1
j_call: TRBJ2-7
d_call: -
clone_size: many
cdr3_nt: TGCAGTGCTAGACAAATCTACGAGCAGTACTTC
cdr3_aa: CSARQIYEQYF

v_call: TRBV11-2
j_call: TRBJ2-3
d_call: TRBD1
clone_size: -
cdr3_nt: TGTGCCAGCAACCCCCATCCGGTAGACAGGGGCACAGATACGCAGTATTTT
cdr3_aa: CASNPHPVDRGTDTQYF

v_call: TRBV20-1
j_call: TRBJ2-3
d_call: TRBD2
clone_size: few
cdr3_nt: TGCAGTGCTAGAGGACTGCGCGGGAGGGCCGGGTACACAGATACGCAGTATTTT
cdr3_aa: CSARGLRGRAGYTDTQYF

v_call: TRBV5-1
j_call: TRBJ2-1
d_call: -
clone_size: many
cdr3_nt: TGCGCCAGCAGCTTGAGTGGCCGGGACGAGTCGTTCTTC
cdr3_aa: CASSLSGRDESFF

v_call: TRBV9
j_call: TRBJ2-3
d_call: -
clone_size: many
cdr3_nt: TGTGCCAGCAGCCCCCTTAACACAGATACGCAGTATTTT
cdr3_aa: CASSPLNTDTQYF

v_call: TRBV12-3/TRBV12-4
j_call: TRBJ2-7
d_call: TRBD2
clone_size: -
cdr3_nt: TGTGCCAGCAGTTTTATTCTGGGCGGGAGGTCCCACGAGCAGTACTTC
cdr3_aa: CASSFILGGRSHEQYF

v_call: TRBV13
j_call: TRBJ1-2
d_call: -
clone_size: -
cdr3_nt: TGTGCCAGCAGCTTATTAGGGCAGTACTATGGCTACACCTTC
cdr3_aa: CASSLLGQYYGYTF

v_call: TRBV20-1
j_call: TRBJ2-7
d_call: TRBD1
clone_size: many
cdr3_nt: TGCAGTGCTAGAGAACTACAGGGGGGCGAGCAGTACTTC
cdr3_aa: CSARELQGGEQYF